These 8 T cell receptor beta chains were sequenced from one sample in a study of T cell responses to AZD1222 COVID-19 vaccine. The protocol was immunoSEQ multiplex PCR, while the TCRdb copy is restricted to in-frame clones and leaves out a portion. The sample has about 140,000 clones; about 86% are singletons. The specimen comprised peripheral blood, sampled on day 0 of AZD1222 vaccination. The source is an adult in good health.

The rearrangement links TRBV28 to TRBJ2-1, with D hard to call. This CDR3 comprises 12 residues. The germline gives CDR1 MDHEN, CDR2 SYDVKM. Trimming removed 6 bases at V and 9 bases at J, with 12 bases between. CDR3 nucleotide sequence: TGTGCCAGCAGGTTAGGGCCCAGTGAGCAGTTCTTC. The encoded protein is CASRLGPSEQFF.

This clone has just one count. This rearrangement joins TRBV30 to TRBJ2-1, with 7 nucleotides matching TRBD1. The germline V gene encodes CDR1 GTSNPN and CDR2 SVGIG (reference sequence). CDR3 length equals 13 residues. With 3 bases clipped from V and 6 bases from J, the junction kept 5 bases outside the gene matches. CDR3 residues: CAWRRTGRNEQFF. The CDR3 DNA reads TGTGCCTGGAGGCGGACAGGTCGCAATGAGCAGTTCTTC.

The rearrangement joins TRBV6-6 to TRBJ2-6, with unresolved D. CDR1 is MNHNY, CDR2 SVGAGI, per germline (reference sequence). V gave up 4 bases and J gave up 0 bases, with 10 bases separating them. This CDR3 contains 16 residues. The CDR3 DNA is TGTGCCAGCAGTTGGGCTATTGGCTCTGGGGCCAACGTCCTGACTTTC. Its protein product is CASSWAIGSGANVLTF.

This clone has only one observation. The chain recombines TRBV6-1 with TRBJ1-2; no clear D. This CDR3 is 14 amino acids long. The V end lost 1 base, the J end lost 2 bases, and 8 bases lay between the germline ends. The germline gives CDR1 MNHNS, CDR2 SASEGT. The CDR3 loop reads CASSEGTENYGYTF. In DNA form, the CDR3 reads TGTGCCAGCAGTGAAGGGACGGAGAACTATGGCTACACCTTC.

The chain employs TRBV30 and TRBJ1-5, with TRBD1 as a possible D gene (5 bases). The V and J ends lost 1 base and 4 bases respectively, with 8 bases between them. The CDR3 sequence is 13 residues long. Per the germline V gene, CDR1 is GTSNPN and CDR2 is SVGIG (reference sequence). CDR3 DNA sequence: TGTGCCTGGAGTGCTGCAGGGAATCAGCCCCAGCATTTT. Its protein product is CAWSAAGNQPQHF.

This chain uses TRBV28 with TRBJ1-5; TRBD1 is a possible D gene (5 bases). V lost 4 bases, J lost 5 bases, and 12 bases lay in between. The CDR3 consists of 14 residues. CDR1 MDHEN and CDR2 SYDVKM come from the germline V gene. This chain's CDR3 is CASSSREGDQPQHF. CDR3 in DNA: TGTGCCAGCAGTTCCAGGGAAGGGGATCAGCCCCAGCATTTT.

This clone has only one observation. The genes are TRBV6-1 and TRBJ2-3; no definite D call. The CDR3 has 14 amino acids. Germline V gene sequence: CDR1 MNHNS, CDR2 SASEGT. V lost 1 base and J 0 bases, leaving 5 bases between the germline ends. The CDR3 DNA is TGTGCCAGCAGTGAAGGGTCGAGCACAGATACGCAGTATTTT. Its protein is CASSEGSSTDTQYF.

Notes on this clone: Other nucleotide sequences in the sample specify the same CDR3. The V gene is TRBV12-3 or TRBV12-4, the J gene TRBJ1-2; 10 bases agree with TRBD1. Trimming cost V 6 bases and J 7 bases; bases outside gene matches: 5. The CDR3 is 13 residues long. CDR3 sequence reads: CASSRTGGSGYTF. CDR3 bases: TGTGCCAGCAGCCGGACAGGGGGAAGTGGCTACACCTTC.